This T cell receptor (beta chain) was identified during a study of control samples from healthy donors and cancer patients. Germline values: CDR1 SGHTA, CDR2 FQGNSA. The CDR3 has 14 residues. The ends were cut back, 4 bases at V and 4 bases at J, with 11 bases in the middle. The protocol was immunoSEQ multiplex PCR, while the TCRdb copy is restricted to in-frame clones and leaves out a portion. The table lists about 85,000 clones, 90% of them singletons. The TCR comes from a woman aged 18-30 years in good health. The J gene is TRBJ1-5, the V gene TRBV7-2, with a weak D call TRBD1 (6 bases). Sequencing used blood. As DNA, the CDR3 is TGTGCCAGCAGCTGTAGGACAGCAAATCAGCCCCAGCATTTT. It codes for CASSCRTANQPQHF.